The 20 T cell receptor beta chains reported below all come from one sample, sequenced in a study of cytomegalovirus exposure and HLA in healthy donors. 13 Jbeta primers and 60 Vbeta primers were used for the PCR. Profiled with immunoSEQ multiplex PCR; TCRdb holds only in-frame clones, not every one. Among some 130,000 clones listed, over 60% were seen once. The material sequenced was PBMCs. The receptors here all came from a male donor in good health and CMV-seropositive.

The chain joins TRBV10-3 to TRBJ1-5, with D possibly TRBD1 on 5 matching bases. V dropped 0 bases and J dropped 3 bases, with 12 bases sitting between them. The CDR3 sequence is 16 residues long. CDR1 and CDR2 from the germline V gene are ENHRY and SYGVKD. The CDR3, as DNA: TGTGCCATCAGTGAGTCGCCCGCGGGGGACAATCAGCCCCAGCATTTT. This sequence encodes CAISESPAGDNQPQHF.

The CDR3 coding sequence is TGTGCCAGCATTCTTATGACAGGGGGCACGTCTGGCTACACCTTC. This translates into CASILMTGGTSGYTF. The V gene is TRBV6-1, the J gene TRBJ1-2; 10 bases line up with TRBD1. Germline V gene data show CDR1 as MNHNS and CDR2 as SASEGT. The CDR3 sequence is 15 residues long. The trim removed 7 bases at V and 7 bases at J, leaving 12 bases unmatched.

This clone was seen a handful of times. The chain uses TRBV6-4 and TRBJ1-2; the match to TRBD1 covers 7 bases. CDR1 MRHNA and CDR2 SNTAGT come from the germline V gene. Losses at the gene ends were 6 bases for V and 3 bases for J; bases not matched to a gene: 4. CDR3 length: 13 amino acids. The CDR3 DNA sequence: TGTGCCAGCAGCGGCGGGACAGACTATGGCTACACCTTC. The encoded protein is CASSGGTDYGYTF.

This sequence joins TRBV15 and TRBJ2-5; D unclear. Germline V gene data show CDR1 as LNHNV and CDR2 as YYDKDF (reference sequence). V lost 5 bases and J 5 bases, leaving 9 bases between the germline ends. This CDR3 has 12 residues. This CDR3 is CATSPVGETQYF. CDR3 DNA: TGTGCCACCAGCCCCGTCGGGGAGACCCAGTACTTC.

The V call is TRBV9, the J call TRBJ2-1; D possibly corresponds to TRBD1 (5 bases). CDR1 is SGDLS and CDR2 is YYNGEE in the germline V gene. The CDR3 length is 15 residues. The V gene lost 3 bases and the J gene lost 7 bases, with 17 bases spanning the gap. The CDR3 DNA sequence: TGTGCCAGCAGCGGCGACAGCAACCTAGGGAATGAGCAGTTCTTC. Its protein product is CASSGDSNLGNEQFF.

The rearrangement uses TRBV5-1 and TRBJ2-3; a weak D match, TRBD2 (6 bases). This CDR3 is built from 16 residues. V was pared by 5 bases and J by 2 bases, with 18 bases between. CDR1 is SGHRS and CDR2 is YFSETQ in the germline V gene. This chain's CDR3 is CASRAAGRLNTDTQYF. The DNA of the CDR3 is TGCGCCAGCAGGGCCGCGGGGCGACTGAACACAGATACGCAGTATTTT. The full variable domain, rest sourced from reference TRBV5-1 and TRBJ2-3, is KAGVTQTPRYLIKTRGQQVTLSCSPISGHRSVSWYQQTPGQGLQFLFEYFSETQRNKGNFPGRFSGRQFSNSRSEMNVSTLELGDSALYLCASRAAGRLNTDTQYFGPGTRLTVL.

The chain recombines TRBV7-9 with TRBJ1-5; D is possibly TRBD1 (6 bases). This CDR3 has 18 amino acids. V shed 2 bases and J shed 0 bases, with 17 bases lying between them. Looked up from germline, CDR1 is SEHNR and CDR2 is FQNEAQ (reference sequence). The CDR3 sequence: CASSLSVTGDYSNQPQHF. In DNA form, the CDR3 reads TGTGCCAGCAGCTTATCAGTGACAGGCGACTATAGCAATCAGCCCCAGCATTTT.

This clone was seen a few times. The chain carries TRBV27 and TRBJ2-2; 11 bases map to TRBD2. V lost 6 bases to trimming and J lost 4 bases; unmatched junction nucleotides: 13. The germline gives CDR1 MNHEY, CDR2 SMNVEV (reference sequence). The CDR3 extends over 18 amino acids. CDR3 nucleotides: TGTGCCAGCAGCAGTTTTGAACTAGCGGGGGTCGGCACCGGGGAGCTGTTTTTT. Protein sequence: CASSSFELAGVGTGELFF.

In this sample, this clone turned up a few times. This rearrangement joins TRBV7-9 to TRBJ2-7; 10 bases line up with TRBD2. With V trimmed by 0 bases and J by 6 bases, 5 bases remained unmatched. The CDR3 is 15 amino acids. The germline CDR1 and CDR2 sequences are SEHNR and FQNEAQ (reference sequence). The DNA for the CDR3 is TGTGCCAGCAGCTTAGCACTAGCGGGGAATGCCGAGCAGTACTTC. The encoded protein is CASSLALAGNAEQYF.

This clone has only one observation. The chain couples TRBV29-1 to TRBJ1-2; D unresolved. V lost 6 bases, J lost 7 bases, and 18 bases lay in between. Germline CDR1 reads SQVTM; CDR2 reads ANQGSEA. CDR3 length equals 13 residues. The CDR3 is CSVLEDGTAGYTF. In DNA, the CDR3 is TGCAGCGTGCTGGAGGACGGAACGGCTGGCTACACCTTC.

This clone showed up just once. The CDR3 reads CASSLGGSGAYEQYF. CDR3 DNA: TGTGCCAGCAGCTTAGGCGGGAGTGGGGCCTACGAGCAGTACTTC. The genes are TRBV7-2 and TRBJ2-7, with TRBD2 matching 7 bases. Trimming cost V 1 base and J 2 bases; bases outside gene matches: 5. Germline V gene sequence: CDR1 SGHTA, CDR2 FQGNSA. The length of the CDR3 is 15 residues. Full variable domain (rest looked up from reference TRBV7-2 and TRBJ2-7): GAGVSQSPSNKVTEKGKDVELRCDPISGHTALYWYRQSLGQGLEFLIYFQGNSAPDKSGLPSDRFSAERTGGSVSTLTIQRTQQEDSAVYLCASSLGGSGAYEQYFGPGTRLTVT.

A few counts support this clone. The genes are TRBV27 and TRBJ1-2; D is possibly TRBD1 (5 bases). The V gene lost 6 bases and the J gene lost 2 bases, with 10 bases spanning the gap. The CDR3 has 13 amino acids. Germline V gives CDR1 MNHEY, CDR2 SMNVEV (reference sequence). CDR3 DNA sequence: TGTGCCAGCAGCCAGACAGCAAACTATGGCTACACCTTC. As protein: CASSQTANYGYTF.

Concerning this clone itself: Other DNA sequences from this sample encode an identical CDR3 as well. The chain has TRBV30 and TRBJ1-5, with TRBD1 identical over 8 bases. Germline V gene data show CDR1 as GTSNPN and CDR2 as SVGIG (reference sequence). This CDR3 spans 13 amino acids. V shed 3 bases and J 5 bases; nucleotides not matched to a gene: 3. CDR3 nucleotide sequence: TGTGCCTGGAGCCAGGGGGCAGATCAGCCCCAGCATTTT. Protein product: CAWSQGADQPQHF.

This sequence joins TRBV15 and TRBJ1-5, with a tentative D call TRBD1 (5 bases). CDR1 is LNHNV and CDR2 is YYDKDF in the germline V gene (reference sequence). The CDR3 is 17 amino acids. The V end lost 3 bases, the J end lost 0 bases, and 15 bases lay between the germline ends. CDR3 residues: CATSRGQGAYSNQPQHF. The CDR3 bases are TGTGCCACCAGCAGGGGGCAGGGCGCATATAGCAATCAGCCCCAGCATTTT.

This chain connects TRBV28 to TRBJ2-7, with 9 bases fitting TRBD2. This CDR3 is 14 amino acids long. V lost 5 bases to trimming and J lost 0 bases; unmatched junction nucleotides: 2. CDR1 is MDHEN, CDR2 SYDVKM, per germline. The CDR3, as DNA: TGTGCCAGCAGTACTAGCGGGCTCTCCTACGAGCAGTACTTC. Its protein product is CASSTSGLSYEQYF.

The rearrangement uses TRBV5-6 and TRBJ1-1, with 7 bases matching TRBD1. Per the germline V gene, CDR1 is SGHDT and CDR2 is YYEEEE. Trimming took 4 bases from V and 0 from J; bases not matched to a gene: 9. The CDR3 has 16 residues. CDR3 DNA: TGTGCCAGCAGCCGACTCGAGCAGGGGGTGAACACTGAAGCTTTCTTT. Translation: CASSRLEQGVNTEAFF.

This chain links TRBV6-6 with TRBJ2-5; perhaps TRBD2 as D (6 bases). The closer fit of TRBJ2-7 to the DNA end suggests the J call may be wrong. CDR1 MNHNY and CDR2 SVGAGI come from the germline V gene (reference sequence). The CDR3 extends over 15 amino acids. The CDR3 protein is CASSSPKGGPYEQYF. CDR3 bases: TGTGCCAGCAGTTCCCCTAAGGGAGGCCCCTACGAGCAGTACTTC.

The rearrangement uses TRBV7-2 and TRBJ1-1, with 7 bases matching TRBD1. The germline CDR1 and CDR2 sequences are SGHTA and FQGNSA. This CDR3 contains 14 residues. Germline trimming cut 6 bases from V and 4 bases from J; bases unmatched to any gene: 8. As DNA, the CDR3 is TGTGCCAGCAGTACGCAGGGGGGTGGCACTGAAGCTTTCTTT. It translates to CASSTQGGGTEAFF.

The gene calls are TRBV2 and TRBJ2-7; 12 bases map to TRBD2. The CDR3 covers 15 residues. CDR1 and CDR2 (germline): SNHLY, FYNNEI. Trimming at V came to 6 bases and at J to 3 bases, leaving 6 bases not matched to a gene. The CDR3 DNA sequence: TGTGCCAGCAGGACTCTAGCGGGGGGGGTCTACGAGCAGTACTTC. Translating gives CASRTLAGGVYEQYF.

The CDR3 loop is CATSSERGNTGELFF. The CDR3 coding sequence is TGTGCCACCAGCAGCGAGCGGGGGAACACCGGGGAGCTGTTTTTT. The chain combines TRBV15 with TRBJ2-2, with 7 bases lining up with TRBD2. From germline, CDR1 is LNHNV and CDR2 YYDKDF (reference sequence). Trimming at V came to 3 bases and at J to 1 base, leaving 2 bases not matched to a gene. The CDR3 is made up of 15 amino acids.